The present entry profiles one T cell receptor beta chain with its context. What it binds is not known. The data stem from a study of T cells in tuberculosis. Study at large: IGRA-negative adolescents, IGRA-positive adolescents with latent tuberculosis and adults with active tuberculosis formed this South African cohort. The study's findings and limits: Smaller distances to GMM-specific TCRs suggested their expansion in active tuberculosis. The TCR-beta difference was not significant; alpha differences partly reflected length.

The CDR3 covers 16 residues. Unmatched junction bases numbered 13, after V lost 7 bases and J lost 5 bases. Germline V gene sequence: CDR1 SGHRS, CDR2 YFSETQ. Each donor contributed 90,000 to 100,000 T cells on average, unsorted. Data came from immunoSEQ multiplex PCR; TCRdb stores just in-frame clones and leaves some out. The sample has 20,000 to 25,000 clones; approximately 92% are singletons. The TCR sequence derives from a donor aged 10-29 years with latent tuberculosis or without tuberculosis infection. Source material: PBMCs. J is TRBJ1-2 and V is TRBV5-1; 11 bases fit TRBD1. This CDR3 is CASGSGQGVLNYGYTF. The CDR3 DNA reads TGCGCCAGCGGATCGGGACAGGGGGTTTTAAATTATGGCTACACCTTC.